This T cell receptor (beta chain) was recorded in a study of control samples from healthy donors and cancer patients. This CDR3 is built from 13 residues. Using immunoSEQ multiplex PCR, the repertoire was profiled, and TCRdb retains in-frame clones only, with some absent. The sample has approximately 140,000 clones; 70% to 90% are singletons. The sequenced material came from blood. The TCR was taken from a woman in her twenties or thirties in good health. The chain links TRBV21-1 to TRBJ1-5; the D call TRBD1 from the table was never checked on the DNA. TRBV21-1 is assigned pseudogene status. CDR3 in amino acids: CASTGQGSQPQHF. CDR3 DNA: TGTGCCAGCACAGGACAGGGCAGTCAGCCCCAGCATTTT.